The clone carrying this T cell receptor (beta chain) has a handful of counts. Its antigen is not identified. This entry comes from a study of cytomegalovirus exposure and HLA in healthy donors. Regarding the study as a whole: A highly shared variant cluster was judged a likely technical artifact. Overall, about 160 TCR beta chains were annotated as cytomegalovirus-associated.

Vbeta (60) and Jbeta (13) primers were used in the PCR. Sequenced by immunoSEQ multiplex PCR; TCRdb stores in-frame clones only, minus some. In the table there are around 110,000 clones, 81% of which are singletons. Sequencing was performed on PBMCs. The receptor comes from a man between 25 and 39 years old in good health and CMV-seronegative.

CDR3 sequence (DNA): TGTGCCAGCAGTTACTCGAGGGAGACCACTGAAGCTTTCTTT. Protein sequence: CASSYSRETTEAFF. This rearrangement joins TRBV6-5 to TRBJ1-1; the D is unclear. CDR3 length: 14 residues. The germline CDR1 and CDR2 sequences are MNHEY and SVGAGI. V lost 0 bases and J 4 bases, leaving 9 bases between the germline ends.